This is a list of T cell receptor beta chains from one sample in a study of blood T cell repertoires in COVID-19. Some clones are missing from TCRdb's copy, which holds only in-frame ones; the method was immunoSEQ multiplex PCR. This sample has about 170,000 clones, with 84% found just once. The sample comprised PBMCs or T cells enriched from blood (not recorded which). These receptors all stem from a man over 45 who had recovered from COVID-19. Both conserved end residues are part of each CDR3.

V	J	CDR3
TRBV25-1	TRBJ1-3	CASRAGTGGSGNTIYF
TRBV9	TRBJ2-3	CASSVGSSGGDTQYF
TRBV5-1	TRBJ1-6	CASSRGPDNSPLHF
TRBV4-2	TRBJ1-2	CASSLGQGGYGYTF
TRBV4-1	TRBJ2-3	CASSQRQGSDTQYF
TRBV27	TRBJ1-4	CASSLSGTTPNEKLFF
TRBV5-4	TRBJ2-1	CASSTLAGGPSYNEQFF
TRBV6-5	TRBJ1-4	CATRGRNEKLFF
TRBV5-6	TRBJ1-2	CASSLVGEDYGYTF
TRBV4-3	TRBJ1-1	CASSQDYRANTEAFF
TRBV19	TRBJ2-7	CASSMGFGTGEDEQYF
TRBV5-1	TRBJ2-7	CASSLAVRQGSYEQYF
TRBV28	TRBJ1-2	CASSLSLQGARGYTF
TRBV27	TRBJ2-7	CASSLTSGRHEQYF
TRBV7-7	TRBJ1-2	CASRLDRGDLYGYTF
TRBV4-1	TRBJ2-1	CASSQDRGPQNEQFF
TRBV18	TRBJ1-1	CASSPGGQGLGTEAFF
TRBV3-1/TRBV3-2	TRBJ2-7	CASSQAGIYEQYF
TRBV3-1/TRBV3-2	TRBJ2-7	CASSQASVGEQYF
TRBV7-7	TRBJ2-7	CASSLGQGAGYEQYF
TRBV9	TRBJ2-3	CASSNPLAGGADTQYF
TRBV19	TRBJ1-5	CASRRGTGNQPQHF
TRBV7-7	TRBJ2-7	CASSFDSSYEQYF
TRBV24-1	TRBJ1-1	CATSEGAGVNTEAFF
TRBV3-1/TRBV3-2	TRBJ2-3	CASSRSPGTGADTQYF
TRBV19	TRBJ1-2	CASSHHGQGYYGYTF
TRBV5-1	TRBJ2-7	CASSRGTGATYEQYF
TRBV10-3	TRBJ1-4	CAISEGGGAPNEKLFF
TRBV6-5	TRBJ1-1	CASREQRNTEAFF
TRBV28	TRBJ1-6	CASSLIRSPLHF
TRBV27	TRBJ2-1	CASRTSPGAGEQFF
TRBV9	TRBJ2-3	CASSVAGGDTQYF
TRBV7-6	TRBJ2-1	CASSLLAGGNKGEQFF
TRBV6-5	TRBJ2-7	CASSYYTSGSYEQYF
TRBV19	TRBJ2-7	CASSLDWTYEQYF
TRBV4-1	TRBJ2-3	CASSQASREDTQYF
TRBV7-4	TRBJ2-1	CASSPGLAGGLDNEQFF
TRBV7-3	TRBJ1-1	CASSLGQGAKTEAFF
TRBV27	TRBJ2-1	CASSLGQGRLLYNEQFF
TRBV10-3	TRBJ1-1	CAIRGQGASTEAFF
TRBV5-4	TRBJ2-6	CASSLRDRAGSRDLTF
TRBV15	TRBJ2-1	CATGDSYNEQFF
TRBV5-6	TRBJ2-3	CASSGTGPATQYF
TRBV27	TRBJ1-2	CASSPLDSRPYGYTF
TRBV19	TRBJ1-6	CASSIRDRNSPLHF
TRBV7-9	TRBJ2-2	CASSAGTGGLTGELFF
TRBV7-3	TRBJ2-1	CASSSSGGLYNEQFF
TRBV19	TRBJ2-5	CASSRWETGGGETQYF
TRBV15	TRBJ1-2	CATSSGTGDGYTF
TRBV30	TRBJ1-1	CAWSKLVAFF
TRBV11-3	TRBJ1-3	CASSVRTGVGNTIYF
TRBV24-1	TRBJ2-1	CATSGGRGSYNEQFF
TRBV5-1	TRBJ1-5	CASSTGTGRQPQHF
TRBV4-3	TRBJ1-1	CASSQGVATGEAFF
TRBV9	TRBJ2-1	CASSVAGTGGLNEQFF
TRBV7-2	TRBJ2-3	CASSLAGRDTQYF
TRBV29-1	TRBJ2-5	CSVELAGQETQYF
TRBV5-4	TRBJ2-2	CASSIPGTGGAGELFF
TRBV5-8	TRBJ1-5	CASSVTGGWNQPQHF
TRBV2	TRBJ2-1	CASSSQGNEQFF